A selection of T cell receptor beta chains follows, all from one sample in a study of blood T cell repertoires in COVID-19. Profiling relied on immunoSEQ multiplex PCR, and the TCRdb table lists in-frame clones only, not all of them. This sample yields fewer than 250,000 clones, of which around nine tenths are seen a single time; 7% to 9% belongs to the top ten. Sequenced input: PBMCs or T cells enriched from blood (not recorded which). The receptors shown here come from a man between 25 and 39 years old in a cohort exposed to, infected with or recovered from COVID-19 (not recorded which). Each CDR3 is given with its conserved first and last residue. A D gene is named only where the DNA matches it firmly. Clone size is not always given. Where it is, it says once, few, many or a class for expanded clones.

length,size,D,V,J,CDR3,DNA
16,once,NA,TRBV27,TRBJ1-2,CASSLDPRGWAYGYTF,TGTGCCAGCAGTTTGGATCCGAGGGGGTGGGCCTATGGCTACACCTTC
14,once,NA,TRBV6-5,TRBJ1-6,CASTQGGENSPLHF,TGTGCCAGCACCCAGGGAGGGGAGAATTCACCCCTCCACTTT
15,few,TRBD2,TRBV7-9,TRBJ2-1,CASPPGRREHHEQFF,TGTGCCAGCCCGCCGGGTCGGCGGGAGCACCATGAGCAGTTCTTC
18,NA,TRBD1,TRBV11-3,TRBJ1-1,CASSLVDRTMLMNTEAFF,TGTGCCAGCAGCTTAGTGGACAGGACTATGCTTATGAACACTGAAGCTTTCTTT
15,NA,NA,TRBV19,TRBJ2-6,CASSLGASGANVLTF,TGTGCCAGTAGTCTAGGGGCTTCTGGGGCCAACGTCCTGACTTTC
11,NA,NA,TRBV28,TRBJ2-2,CASSPTGELFF,TGTGCCAGCAGCCCGACAGGGGAGCTGTTTTTT
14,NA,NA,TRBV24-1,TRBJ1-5,CATSDLGTYQPQHF,TGTGCCACCAGTGATTTAGGGACATATCAGCCCCAGCATTTT
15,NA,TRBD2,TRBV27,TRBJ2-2,CASRGLAGFTGELFF,TGTGCCAGCCGAGGACTAGCGGGATTCACCGGGGAGCTGTTTTTT
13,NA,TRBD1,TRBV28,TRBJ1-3,CASSGQGKATIYF,TGTGCCAGCAGTGGACAGGGGAAAGCTACCATATATTTT
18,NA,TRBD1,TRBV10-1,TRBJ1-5,CASSPTQDRGFLNQPQHF,TGCGCCAGCAGCCCCACCCAAGACAGGGGCTTCCTCAATCAGCCCCAGCATTTT
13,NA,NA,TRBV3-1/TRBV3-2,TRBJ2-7,CASSQDRRDEQYF,TGTGCCAGCAGCCAAGATCGCCGGGACGAGCAGTACTTC
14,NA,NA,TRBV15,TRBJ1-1,CATSHSPVNTEAFF,TGTGCCACCAGCCACAGCCCCGTGAACACTGAAGCTTTCTTT
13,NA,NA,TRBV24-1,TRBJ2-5,CATNNRDGETQYF,TGTGCCACCAATAACAGGGATGGGGAGACCCAGTACTTC
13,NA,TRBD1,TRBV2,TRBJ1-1,CASITDRGTEAFF,TGTGCCAGCATTACTGACAGGGGCACTGAAGCTTTCTTT
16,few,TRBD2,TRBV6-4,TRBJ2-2,CASSSLAGGLTGELFF,TGTGCCAGCAGTTCTCTAGCGGGAGGGCTGACCGGGGAGCTGTTTTTT
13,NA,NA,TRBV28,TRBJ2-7,CASSQGRTYEQYF,TGTGCCAGCAGCCAGGGGAGAACCTACGAGCAGTACTTC
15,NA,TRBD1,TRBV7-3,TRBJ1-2,CASSLTGDRGNGYTF,TGTGCCAGCAGCTTAACGGGGGACAGGGGGAATGGCTACACCTTC
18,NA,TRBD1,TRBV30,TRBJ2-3,CAWSVSIGQGVSTDTQYF,TGTGCCTGGAGTGTATCAATCGGACAGGGGGTTAGCACAGATACGCAGTATTTT
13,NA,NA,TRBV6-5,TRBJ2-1,CASSKDRGGEQFF,TGTGCCAGCAGTAAGGATAGAGGGGGTGAGCAGTTCTTC
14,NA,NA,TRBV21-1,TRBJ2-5,CAISGSRQGETQYF,TGTGCCATCTCCGGGAGCCGCCAGGGAGAGACCCAGTACTTC
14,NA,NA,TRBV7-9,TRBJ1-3,CASRLGAPGNTIYF,TGTGCCAGCAGGTTAGGGGCACCTGGAAACACCATATATTTT
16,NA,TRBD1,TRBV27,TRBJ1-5,CASSLYRGRGNQPQHF,TGTGCCAGCAGTTTATATAGGGGGCGGGGCAATCAGCCCCAGCATTTT
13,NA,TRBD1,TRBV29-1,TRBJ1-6,CSVRQGEASPLHF,TGCAGCGTACGACAGGGGGAAGCTTCACCCCTCCACTTT
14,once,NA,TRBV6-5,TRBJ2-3,CASSYFGSKDTQYF,TGTGCCAGCAGTTACTTCGGGAGTAAAGATACGCAGTATTTT
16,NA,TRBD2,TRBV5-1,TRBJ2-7,CASSSMKYGTGGEQYF,TGCGCCAGCAGCTCAATGAAGTATGGCACGGGAGGAGAGCAGTACTTC
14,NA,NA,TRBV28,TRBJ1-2,CASLLSGQQYGYTF,TGTGCCAGCCTACTCTCAGGACAGCAATATGGCTACACCTTC
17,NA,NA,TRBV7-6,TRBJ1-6,CASSLASVSSYNSPLHF,TGTGCCAGCAGCTTAGCCTCTGTCTCCTCCTATAATTCACCCCTCCACTTT
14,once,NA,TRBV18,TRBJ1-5,CASSQAGGNQPQHF,TGTGCCAGCTCTCAGGCGGGGGGCAATCAGCCCCAGCATTTT
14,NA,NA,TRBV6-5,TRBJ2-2,CASSYDSVTGELFF,TGTGCCAGCAGTTACGACAGCGTCACCGGGGAGCTGTTTTTT
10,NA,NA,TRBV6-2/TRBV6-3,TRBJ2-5,CASSRETQYF,TGTGCCAGCAGTCGAGAGACCCAGTACTTC
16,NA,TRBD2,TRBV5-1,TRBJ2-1,CASSFSLAGTYNEQFF,TGCGCCAGCAGCTTTTCCCTAGCGGGAACCTACAATGAGCAGTTCTTC
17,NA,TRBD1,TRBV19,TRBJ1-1,CASRNLSNRGRGTEAFF,TGTGCCAGTAGGAACCTCTCAAACAGGGGAAGGGGTACTGAAGCTTTCTTT
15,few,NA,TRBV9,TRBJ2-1,CASSAGESSYNEQFF,TGTGCCAGCAGCGCGGGTGAGAGCTCCTACAATGAGCAGTTCTTC
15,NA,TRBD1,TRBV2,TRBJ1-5,CATRQGARGSQPQHF,TGTGCCACCAGACAGGGGGCGCGGGGGAGTCAGCCCCAGCATTTT
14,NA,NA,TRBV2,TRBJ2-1,CASSSPLFSNEQFF,TGTGCCAGCTCTAGCCCTCTTTTTAGTAATGAGCAGTTCTTC
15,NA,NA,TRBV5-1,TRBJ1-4,CASSLEGEFNEKLFF,TGCGCCAGCAGCTTGGAAGGAGAGTTTAATGAAAAACTGTTTTTT
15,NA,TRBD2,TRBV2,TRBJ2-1,CASRGTSGLYNEQFF,TGTGCCAGCAGGGGGACTAGCGGGCTTTACAATGAGCAGTTCTTC
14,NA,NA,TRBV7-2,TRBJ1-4,CASSLYGAGEKLFF,TGTGCCAGCAGCTTATACGGGGCGGGAGAAAAACTGTTTTTT
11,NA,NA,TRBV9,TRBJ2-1,CASSRYNEQFF,TGTGCCAGCAGCCGGTACAATGAGCAGTTCTTC
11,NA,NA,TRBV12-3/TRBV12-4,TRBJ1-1,CASKRVTEAFF,TGTGCCAGCAAAAGAGTCACTGAAGCTTTCTTT
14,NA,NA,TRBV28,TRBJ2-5,CASSFTGSSLTQYF,TGTGCCAGCAGTTTTACAGGGTCCTCGTTGACCCAGTACTTC
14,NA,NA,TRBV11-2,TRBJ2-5,CASSPDSYQETQYF,TGTGCCAGCAGCCCCGACAGTTACCAAGAGACCCAGTACTTC
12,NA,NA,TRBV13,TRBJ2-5,CASSRGRETQYF,TGTGCCAGCAGTAGAGGTCGGGAGACCCAGTACTTC